This T cell receptor (beta chain) was profiled in a study of blood T cell repertoires in COVID-19 (TCRdb year 2020). Concerning the study at large: Collaborator samples came from the United States, Italy and Spain and covered acute and convalescent phases of COVID-19. The prospective study material was composed of cDNA or gDNA derived from T cells, B-cell-depleted T cells, or PBMCs. The dataset comprised deeply sampled blood TCRbeta repertoires from subjects exposed to, actively infected with, or recovered from COVID-19. The repertoires were released in a freely available public database intended as a resource for research on the immune response to SARS-CoV-2. Samples were obtained from the ongoing ImmuneRACE study (first 160 participants) and from about 1,300 subjects provided by 6 global collaborators. A de-identified subject ID, COVID-19 status, age in years and sex were almost always included in the sample metadata. Where HLA class I and class II types were available, the types were taken from metadata supplied by the sample provider, not from assay-based typing.

Points on this clone: The clone's antigen remains unknown. The input lacks base qualities; no much larger clone sits a single base away.

In the prospective study, participants were about 18 to 89 years old, resided in about two dozen geographic areas of the United States, and were enrolled through a virtual design. In the prospective study, cohorts were assigned on the basis of participant-reported clinical history obtained from a screening survey and a study questionnaire. Recovered participants in ImmuneRACE Cohort 3 were defined by two consecutive negative NP/OP PCR tests, clearance by a healthcare professional, or resolution of symptoms. In the prospective study, whole blood, serum and a nasopharyngeal or oropharyngeal swab were collected from each participant by mobile phlebotomists. Over a roughly 2-month period, participants in the prospective study had the option of providing additional blood draws and questionnaires. Before DNA extraction, prospective study blood samples were shipped either frozen or at room temperature.

Results and caveats for the whole study, not just this receptor: How much clinical and demographic metadata was included differed by source and by participant, and the metadata was provided uncurated.

The immunoSEQ Assay, a bias-controlled multiplex PCR, was used to amplify TCRbeta CDR3 regions from genomic DNA. Per the authors' processing: Nucleated cell counts per sample were estimated from amplification of reference gene primers within the assay. Sequence reads were collapsed and filtered to measure the absolute abundance of every unique TCRbeta CDR3 rearrangement. Productive Simpson clonality was computed per sample as the square root of Simpson's diversity index over productive rearrangements. TCRdb mirrors the immuneACCESS table, restricted to in-frame sequences. Some clones are absent from its copies; in checked studies, under half trace to an unresolved V gene, and the reason for the others is unknown. V, J and clone size were drawn from that table, and D and trimming were deduced from the DNA. The sample data list 250,000 or so clones, and about 89% of these were observed just once. The biggest ten clones account for roughly 8.3% of the sample.

This clonotype was obtained from a man aged 35-49 years who had recovered from COVID-19. Sequencing was performed on PBMCs or T cells enriched from blood (not recorded which).

Here the CDR3 is given as CASSLAGRNTEAFF. The DNA sequence follows: TGTGCCAGCAGCTTAGCAGGGAGGAACACTGAAGCTTTCTTT. Recombination joined TRBV7-9 with TRBJ1-1, with the identity of the D gene unclear. As encoded in the germline V gene (reference sequence), CDR1 is SEHNR while CDR2 is FQNEAQ. Deletion took 0 bases off V and 1 base off J, with a span of 6 bases between the germline ends. The CDR3 sequence holds 14 residues, the cysteine and phenylalanine included. Just CDR3 DNA is preserved here, 42 bases in frame from base 1. The full variable domain, completed from the reference TRBV7-9 and TRBJ1-1 proteins outside the CDR3, reads DTGVSQNPRHKITKRGQNVTFRCDPISEHNRLYWYRQTLGQGPEFLTYFQNEAQLEKSRLLSDRFSAERPKGSFSTLEIQRTEQGDSAMYLCASSLAGRNTEAFFGQGTRLTVV.